This T cell receptor (beta chain) comes out of a study of Ad26.COV2.S vaccination and SARS-CoV-2 variants. About the study: Intramuscular Ad26.COV2.S at 5x10^10 or 1x10^11 viral particles. Overall study results and limits: Substantial breadth in spike-specific CD8+ and CD4+ T cell responses was reportedly seen after vaccination. TCR breadth and depth analyses may have underestimated total T cell responses.

A note on this clone: Its target is unknown.

The CDR3 has 13 residues. Germline V lookup: CDR1 KGHSH, CDR2 LQKENI. Between the trimmed V and J ends, which lost 3 bases and 1 base, there was a span of 6 bases. Treatment: about 20 received Ad26.COV2.S at low or high dose, single or two shots; a few received placebo; per-sample allocation not given. Sampling was performed 63 days after the first vaccine or placebo injection. Adults aged 18-55 years in Boston included the donor. Libraries were prepared by immunoSEQ multiplex PCR; TCRdb keeps only in-frame clonotypes and omits some of them. The sample carries roughly 350,000 clones, about 87% recorded once.

The rearrangement links TRBV18 to TRBJ1-1; unclear D gene. The sequence was obtained from a person aged 18 to 65 who received the Ad26.COV2.S COVID-19 vaccine or a placebo. The sequencing here drew on peripheral blood, taken in a trial of Ad26.COV2.S vaccine versus placebo. The CDR3 nucleotides are TGTGCCAGCTCACCGACTACGAACACTGAAGCTTTCTTT. It codes for CASSPTTNTEAFF. Supplemented by reference TRBV18 and TRBJ1-1, the full variable domain reads NAGVMQNPRHLVRRRGQEARLRCSPMKGHSHVYWYRQLPEEGLKFMVYLQKENIIDESGMPKERFSAEFPKEGPSILRIQQVVRGDSAAYFCASSPTTNTEAFFGQGTRLTVV.